Given below is one T cell receptor (beta chain) in context. Its antigen remains unidentified. No much larger clone is present one base from it, and per-base qualities are unavailable. The TCR beta CDR3 regions were amplified from RNA transcripts. A first-round RT-PCR of the TCR CDR3 used the HTBI primer set with the Qiagen OneStep RT-PCR kit. Libraries were constructed in a second round of multiplex PCR, after which size selection and purification were carried out. Paired-end sequencing of the libraries was performed with 100 bp reads on an Illumina HiSeq2000. Per the authors' processing: SOAPnuke was used to process the raw data, throwing out any read that contained adapters or uncalled bases, had a mean Phred below 15, or lacked an exact constant-primer or identifier match. High-quality paired reads were merged with COPE v1.2.5, and unique nucleotide sequences were defined as clonotypes. MiTCR v1.1 was used to align clonotypes to the IMGT TRBV, TRBD and TRBJ reference segments. Only V-J combinations with frequency above 0.0001, covering approximately 99% of repertoires, were analysed. A TCS score was defined as the ratio between F50 (clonal expansion) and ExV (chaos), using BLOSUM62-based TCRdist between CDR3 peptides within each V-J. Welch's t-statistics and random forest reduced 500 to 650 V-J features to about 13, which were used in a naive Bayes classifier (R e1071). The public sequencing data were trimmed at Q25 with fastp and processed into clonotypes with MiXCR by TCRdb, which kept only in-frame beta chains. Each entry is one CDR3 protein sequence, shown with its most common DNA and genes. The V and J calls come from TCRdb's annotation, not from the publication. This sample is represented by hundreds of thousands of distinct CDR3 sequences; approximately 13% of them were singletons. The ten largest clones represent less than 10% of the sample.

This entry comes from a study of T cells in Graves' hyperthyroidism and ophthalmopathy (dated by TCRdb to the late 2010s). At the level of the whole study: Peripheral blood was sampled at the time of initial diagnosis, prior to any treatment. TCR V-J signatures able to tell the groups apart were searched for in a discovery cohort of 90 to 100 patients, of whom roughly 42 had Graves' ophthalmopathy and 57 had stable Graves' hyperthyroidism. Whether ophthalmopathy could be predicted prospectively was tested in an independent validation cohort made up of roughly 19 hyperthyroidism patients plus 17 patients who later progressed to ophthalmopathy. The 75 to 100 discovery patients were divided at random into training and test sets in a 7:3 ratio. Thyroid tissue and blood T-cell repertoires from roughly 6 Graves' hyperthyroidism patients were also compared in the study. Once sampling was done, hyperthyroidism patients were given methimazole at a starting dose of 30 mg daily, whereas ophthalmopathy patients were given high-dose intravenous methylprednisolone. The paper reports TCR Vbeta CDR3 sequencing of over 120 peripheral blood samples: some 44 ophthalmopathy, under 80 hyperthyroidism and 17 progressor patients. Results the study describes overall, beyond this receptor: Sample size was not statistically predetermined, and blinding of investigators to group allocation was not performed. In cross-validation, a model built on a 13 V-J signature told ophthalmopathy apart from stable hyperthyroidism with 85% to 90% sensitivity and roughly 82% specificity, and in testing the same model reached 80%/75%. Blood samples also contained most of the expanded thyroid clonotypes (frequency above 0.001), which suggests that blood repertoires may reflect thyroid immune responses. In validation, the model predicted progression to ophthalmopathy with around 71% sensitivity and about 73% specificity, a median of 6.5 months before onset.

Stable Graves' hyperthyroidism was defined as the absence of progression to ophthalmopathy over 18 months of follow-up. Hyperthyroidism patients were newly diagnosed, had a disease duration of under 2 months, and were aged 18 to 65 years. Patients with uncontrolled infections, other autoimmune diseases, pregnancy or lactation were excluded. Diagnoses were based on clinical symptoms, serum thyroxine and TRAb, thyroid ultrasound and orbital computed tomography. PBMCs were separated from roughly 9.3 ml of fresh peripheral blood using Ficoll-Paque density gradient centrifugation. Total RNA was extracted with Trizol reagent, and quality was checked on an Agilent 2100 Bioanalyzer. From the cysteine through the phenylalanine, the CDR3 covers 16 amino acids. Of all the DNA, just the CDR3 is kept, 48 bases in frame from base 1. Trimming takes 3 bases off V and 0 bases off J; junction bases not matched to a gene: 5. CDR1 and CDR2, looked up from the germline V gene, are LGHNA and YNFKEQ.

This receptor chain uses TRBV4-2 and TRBJ1-3, and TRBD1 matches 7 of the central bases. Sequenced sample: blood. This sequence originates from a woman younger than 30 with Graves' hyperthyroidism. The nucleotide sequence reads as follows: TGTGCCAGCAGCCATACCCGGACAGGCTCTGGAAACACCATATATTTT. Its translation is CASSHTRTGSGNTIYF.